This T cell receptor (beta chain) was retrieved from a study of blood T cell repertoires in COVID-19. Study background: Material from acute and convalescent COVID-19 was sourced from the United States, Italy and Spain.

Clones were sequenced by immunoSEQ multiplex PCR, and TCRdb holds only the in-frame ones, with some missing. The profile shows 150,000 to 200,000 clones, 90% to 95% of them singletons. This TCR derives from a woman aged 50 to 60 with acute or convalescent COVID-19. The source material was peripheral blood.

The CDR3 loop reads CASRGQVNYEQYF. The CDR3 coding sequence is TGCGCCAGCAGGGGACAGGTAAACTACGAGCAGTACTTC. The chain recombines TRBV23-1 with TRBJ2-7; 8 nucleotides agree with TRBD1. TRBV23-1 is an ORF, and what it does is uncertain. Trimming took 6 bases from V and 3 from J; bases not matched to a gene: 4. The CDR3 totals 13 residues.